The clone carrying this T cell receptor (beta chain) has a handful of counts. The antigen remains unidentified. The sample belongs to a study of molecular identifiers for immune sequencing clone quantification. Study conclusions and caveats: Single-cell amounts of spiked Jurkat TCR RNA were reportedly detectable among roughly 1 million naive cells.

TCRdb passed the PCR reads through MiXCR, listing each CDR3 protein once. The sample carries 85,000 to 130,000 distinct CDR3 sequences, under 40% recorded once. V lost 0 bases, J lost 8 bases, and 13 bases lay in between. The germline V gene has CDR1 LGHNA and CDR2 YNFKEQ. The CDR3 sequence is 15 residues long. The rearrangement joins TRBV4-2 to TRBJ1-4; D is undetermined. Sequencing used naive CD8+ T cells from blood, with Jurkat cell RNA spiked in. Described subset: FACS-sorted CD8+CD4-CCR7+CD45RA+ naive T cells. The sequence came from a human donor in good health. Some libraries in this study had Jurkat cell RNA spiked in. The CDR3: CASSQELGWPEKLFF. CDR3 DNA sequence: TGTGCCAGCAGCCAAGAATTGGGTTGGCCAGAAAAACTGTTTTTT.